This record looks at one T cell receptor beta chain sequence and its context. CDR3 length: 15 amino acids. CDR1 and CDR2 from the germline V gene are SQVTM and ANQGSEA. Trimming left V 3 bases short and J 3 bases short, with 17 bases between. The method was immunoSEQ multiplex PCR; TCRdb's version includes in-frame clones alone and lacks a portion of them. The sample shows tens of thousands of clones, about 88% of them seen only once. The sample originates from a study of cytomegalovirus exposure and HLA in healthy donors. The sequence was collected from a man between 18 and 35 years old in good health and CMV-seronegative. Sequenced: PBMCs. V and J are TRBV29-1 and TRBJ1-1, with a possible D match to TRBD1 (5 bases). CDR3 in DNA: TGCAGCGTTGATAACCCTGAAATCAGGGACACTGAAGCTTTCTTT. Protein product: CSVDNPEIRDTEAFF.